This entry lists 12 T cell receptor beta chains sequenced from one sample in a study of T-cell reconstitution after alpha-beta-depleted transplantation in children. This sample's TCRbeta library carried unique molecular identifier barcodes. Using its own MiXCR run on the PCR reads, TCRdb lists one record per CDR3 protein. The table has more than 200,000 distinct CDR3 sequences, approximately 17% seen once. The sample in question was PBMCs, mostly from graft donor cells, obtained 360 days after TCRalphabeta/CD19-depleted stem cell transplant. These receptors came from a male patient between 2 and 15 years old who had a stem cell transplant for acute lymphoblastic leukemia, so the T cells may come from the graft donor.

The chain is built from TRBV7-2 and TRBJ2-2; possible D gene TRBD1, 6 bases. This CDR3 has 15 residues. V lost 5 bases, J lost 1 base, and 11 bases lay in between. The germline V gene has CDR1 SGHTA and CDR2 FQGNSA. The CDR3: CASSPRQVNTGELFF. The CDR3 DNA sequence: TGTGCCAGCAGCCCGAGACAGGTGAACACCGGGGAGCTGTTTTTT.

The rearrangement links TRBV4-3 to TRBJ2-1; D is possibly TRBD2 (5 bases). CDR3 length: 17 residues. Trimming removed 6 bases from V and 2 bases from J, with 20 bases in between. The V gene's germline CDR1 is LGHNA and CDR2 YSLEER. In nucleotides, the CDR3 is TGCGCCAGCAGTCCGGATGGAGGAGTACGTACCTACAATGAGCAGTTCTTC. This sequence encodes CASSPDGGVRTYNEQFF.

The rearrangement links TRBV5-1 to TRBJ2-7; the match to TRBD1 covers 8 bases. The CDR3 contains 14 residues. Germline V lookup: CDR1 SGHRS, CDR2 YFSETQ. The V segment lost 7 bases and the J segment 2 bases; nucleotides outside the gene matches: 8. CDR3 in DNA: TGCGCCAGCGGACCGGGACAGGAGGCCTACGAGCAGTACTTC. It encodes CASGPGQEAYEQYF.

This clonotype was seen more than once but under ten times. The rearrangement links TRBV4-3 to TRBJ1-5, with a weak D call TRBD1 (6 bases). The CDR3 has 14 amino acids. Trimming left V 4 bases short and J 5 bases short, with 12 bases between. In germline, CDR1 is LGHNA, CDR2 YSLEER. The CDR3 coding sequence is TGCGCCAGCAGCCCGGGGGGGCCCTATCAGCCCCAGCATTTT. It specifies CASSPGGPYQPQHF.

This clonotype was counted only a few times. The chain uses TRBV27 and TRBJ2-1, with 12 bases aligning to TRBD2. In germline, CDR1 is MNHEY, CDR2 SMNVEV (reference sequence). The CDR3 totals 13 residues. Germline trimming cut 10 bases from V and 6 bases from J; bases unmatched to any gene: 4. This chain's CDR3 is CAISSGGANEQFF. CDR3 DNA: TGTGCCATTTCTAGCGGGGGGGCCAATGAGCAGTTCTTC.

The CDR3 is CSAHTGNTEAFF. As DNA, the CDR3 is TGCAGTGCTCACACAGGGAACACTGAAGCTTTCTTT. The chain joins TRBV20-1 to TRBJ1-1, with D perhaps TRBD1 (5 bases). The CDR3 is 12 amino acids. Germline V gene data show CDR1 as DFQATT and CDR2 as SNEGSKA (reference sequence). Deletions cut 5 bases from V and 1 base from J, with 8 bases between.

This chain connects TRBV4-1 to TRBJ2-5; 11 bases map to TRBD2. After removal of 2 bases from V and 5 bases from J, the junction contained 4 bases not matched to a gene. CDR3 length: 15 residues. Germline lookup yields CDR1 MGHRA and CDR2 YSYEKL. In DNA form, the CDR3 reads TGCGCCAGCAGCCAATTAGGACTAGCGGGCGAGACCCAGTACTTC. Translation gives CASSQLGLAGETQYF.

The chain joins TRBV20-1 to TRBJ2-3; D is possibly TRBD2 (5 bases). The CDR3 sequence is 17 residues long. Germline V gene data show CDR1 as DFQATT and CDR2 as SNEGSKA (reference sequence). Trimming pared 3 bases from V and 0 bases from J, leaving 19 bases between. As DNA, the CDR3 is TGCAGTGCTAGCGGGAACGTGAACGGAGATAGCACAGATACGCAGTATTTT. Protein: CSASGNVNGDSTDTQYF.

The V gene is TRBV7-9, the J gene TRBJ2-7; D unclear. This CDR3 has 14 amino acids. Germline CDR1 reads SEHNR; CDR2 reads FQNEAQ (reference sequence). V was shortened by 5 bases and J by 4 bases, with 15 bases between the two germline ends. CDR3 nucleotides: TGTGCCAGCAGCCTAGAATTAGAATGGTACGAGCAGTACTTC. Its protein product is CASSLELEWYEQYF.

This chain joins TRBV6-2 or TRBV6-3 and TRBJ1-2, with 11 bases aligning to TRBD1. The CDR3 runs 17 residues. V lost 6 bases and J lost 6; bases outside the gene matches: 15. CDR1 and CDR2 (germline): MNHEY, SVGEGT. CDR3 sequence reads: CASSRNGQGAFSHGYTF. For the CDR3, the DNA is TGTGCCAGCAGCCGGAACGGACAGGGGGCCTTTTCACATGGCTACACCTTC.

This clonotype occurred many times. The V and J genes are TRBV5-6 and TRBJ1-5, with TRBD1 matching 8 bases. The CDR3 is 15 amino acids. Losses at the gene ends were 2 bases for V and 3 bases for J; bases not matched to a gene: 4. CDR1 and CDR2 (germline): SGHDT, YYEEEE. The CDR3: CASSFGTGLNQPQHF. CDR3 sequence (DNA): TGTGCCAGCAGCTTCGGGACAGGACTCAATCAGCCCCAGCATTTT.

This clonotype was counted a few times. The chain employs TRBV12-3 or TRBV12-4 and TRBJ1-4; perhaps TRBD1 as D (6 bases). The CDR3 has 16 amino acids. The V gene lost 1 base and the J gene lost 2 bases, with 11 bases spanning the gap. The CDR3 DNA sequence: TGTGCCAGCAGTTTAGTAGTAGGGGGTACTAATGAAAAACTGTTTTTT. It specifies CASSLVVGGTNEKLFF.